These 32 T cell receptor beta chains were all obtained from the same sample, sequenced in a study of shared clonotypes between healthy human individuals. Only in-frame clones appear in the TCRdb table, and some are missing; sequencing was by immunoSEQ multiplex PCR. The repertoire consists of roughly 500,000 clones, with 90% to 97% occurring once and the leading ten covering 0.055% to 0.075%. The sample taken for sequencing was naive CD4+ T cells sorted from blood. Subset specified: CD45RA+ positively selected. The receptors come from a woman aged 25 to 39 in good health.

This clone was observed a single time. This rearrangement joins TRBV11-2 to TRBJ1-5, with D uncertain. V was cut by 1 base and J by 7 bases, with 8 bases left in between. The germline gives CDR1 SGHAT, CDR2 FQNNGV. This CDR3 has 13 amino acids. The CDR3 loop reads CASSLGVEQPQHF. The DNA for the CDR3 is TGTGCCAGCAGCTTAGGGGTTGAGCAGCCCCAGCATTTT.

The CDR3 is CASSPDRVPSYEQYF. DNA of the CDR3: TGCGCCAGCAGTCCCGACAGGGTGCCATCCTACGAGCAGTACTTC. The chain combines TRBV5-1 with TRBJ2-7; TRBD1 matches at 7 bases. Germline CDR1 reads SGHRS; CDR2 reads YFSETQ. J lost 1 base, V lost 5 bases, and 9 bases had no gene match. The CDR3 is 15 residues long.

The CDR3 here is CASSPGYLLGSDTQYF. CDR3 bases: TGTGCCAGCTCACCAGGGTACCTTCTGGGATCAGATACGCAGTATTTT. V usage is TRBV18 and J usage is TRBJ2-3; D is undetermined. Germline CDR1 KGHSH, CDR2 LQKENI. Trimming removed 2 bases from V and 4 bases from J, with 16 bases in between. The CDR3 consists of 16 residues.

J is TRBJ1-1 and V is TRBV18; D uncertain. Germline V CDR1 and CDR2: KGHSH, LQKENI. There are 14 residues in the CDR3. V shed 6 bases and J shed 5 bases, with 16 bases lying between them. The CDR3 sequence is CASSLAREGTEAFF. The CDR3 DNA sequence: TGTGCCAGCTCGTTGGCCCGGGAAGGGACTGAAGCTTTCTTT.

V and J are TRBV21-1 and TRBJ2-7; the D segment call TRBD1 is taken from the table without a DNA check. TRBV21-1 is a listed pseudogene. This CDR3 has 14 amino acids. The DNA for the CDR3 is TGTGCCAGCAGCAAAGGCAGGCCAAGCTACGAGCAGTACTTC. The encoded protein is CASSKGRPSYEQYF.

CDR3 region: CAISPRVSSTDTQYF. The CDR3 coding sequence is TGTGCCATCAGTCCCCGGGTATCTAGCACAGATACGCAGTATTTT. The chain combines TRBV10-3 with TRBJ2-3; D uncertain. The germline gives CDR1 ENHRY, CDR2 SYGVKD. CDR3 size: 15 residues. Trimming took off 5 bases at V and 0 bases at J, with 12 bases between the two ends.

The chain is built from TRBV7-9 and TRBJ2-2; TRBD2 aligns across 7 bases. V trimming: 2 bases; J trimming: 5 bases; junction bases outside the gene matches: 8. This CDR3 has 16 residues. Germline assignment: CDR1 SEHNR and CDR2 FQNEAQ (reference sequence). The CDR3: CASSLSGGSRTGELFF. For the CDR3, the DNA is TGTGCCAGCAGCTTATCTGGCGGGAGTCGTACCGGGGAGCTGTTTTTT.

The gene calls are TRBV15 and TRBJ2-7; 7 nucleotides line up with TRBD2. Germline trimming cut 1 base from V and 6 bases from J; bases unmatched to any gene: 9. CDR1 is LNHNV and CDR2 is YYDKDF in the germline V gene (reference sequence). CDR3 length: 15 residues. CDR3 in amino acids: CATSRVVGGPGEQYF. CDR3 nucleotides: TGTGCCACCAGCAGAGTCGTGGGAGGGCCGGGCGAGCAGTACTTC.

The J gene is TRBJ2-7, the V gene TRBV5-1; D is ambiguous. The CDR3 has 15 residues. Germline V gives CDR1 SGHRS, CDR2 YFSETQ. Trimming took off 0 bases at V and 2 bases at J, with 12 bases between the two ends. The CDR3 sequence is CASSLVAAETYEQYF. CDR3 DNA: TGCGCCAGCAGCTTGGTCGCGGCCGAGACCTACGAGCAGTACTTC.

The chain links TRBV10-3 to TRBJ2-2, with D perhaps given as TRBD1 or TRBD2 (6 bases each). Germline-derived CDR1 and CDR2 are ENHRY and SYGVKD. The CDR3 is made up of 15 amino acids. V lost 7 bases and J 2 bases, leaving 14 bases between the germline ends. CDR3 DNA sequence: TGTGCCATCACCGAGAGGGGGGCCAACACCGGGGAGCTGTTTTTT. As protein: CAITERGANTGELFF.

V usage is TRBV28 and J usage is TRBJ2-2, with 7 bases fitting TRBD1. With V trimmed by 1 base and J by 7 bases, 18 bases remained unmatched. The CDR3 is 19 amino acids. Germline V CDR1 and CDR2: MDHEN, SYDVKM. The CDR3 spells CASSLFPSVRGKYGGELFF. The CDR3 coding sequence is TGTGCCAGCAGTTTATTTCCCTCCGTCAGGGGGAAGTACGGCGGGGAGCTGTTTTTT.

V gene TRBV6-5 combines with J gene TRBJ2-1; 14 positions match TRBD2. This CDR3 has 15 amino acids. V dropped 6 bases and J dropped 9; count of bases not matched to a gene: 7. Per the germline V gene, CDR1 is MNHEY and CDR2 is SVGAGI. The CDR3 sequence: CASRIGTSGRGEQFF. The CDR3 DNA sequence: TGTGCCAGCAGGATCGGGACTAGCGGGAGAGGTGAGCAGTTCTTC.

This rearrangement joins TRBV6-5 to TRBJ2-6, with D uncertain. Germline-derived CDR1 and CDR2 are MNHEY and SVGAGI. CDR3 length: 14 residues. V lost 10 bases to trimming and J lost 1 base, with 11 bases between them. This CDR3 reads CATQRLSGANVLTF. The CDR3 DNA sequence: TGTGCCACCCAACGTCTTTCTGGGGCCAACGTCCTGACTTTC.

The gene calls are TRBV5-1 and TRBJ1-1, with D perhaps matching TRBD1 (6 bases). CDR1 SGHRS and CDR2 YFSETQ come from the germline V gene. The CDR3 length is 14 residues. Trimming removed 4 bases at V and 5 bases at J, with 15 bases between. CDR3 sequence (DNA): TGCGCCAGCAGCCCGAATGGGGGGCCGACTGAAGCTTTCTTT. Translated: CASSPNGGPTEAFF. Drawing the rest from reference TRBV5-1 and TRBJ1-1, the complete variable domain is KAGVTQTPRYLIKTRGQQVTLSCSPISGHRSVSWYQQTPGQGLQFLFEYFSETQRNKGNFPGRFSGRQFSNSRSEMNVSTLELGDSALYLCASSPNGGPTEAFFGQGTRLTVV.

This sequence joins TRBV4-2 and TRBJ2-3; 10 bases are shared with TRBD2. V lost 0 bases to trimming and J lost 4 bases; unmatched junction nucleotides: 4. The CDR3 consists of 16 residues. CDR1 is LGHNA, CDR2 YNFKEQ, per germline. The CDR3 region is CASSQETSGNSDTQYF. The CDR3 DNA follows: TGTGCCAGCAGCCAAGAAACTAGCGGGAATTCAGATACGCAGTATTTT.

The chain combines TRBV10-2 with TRBJ2-7; TRBD2 aligns across 7 bases. The CDR3 is made up of 15 amino acids. V was pared by 4 bases and J by 4 bases, with 10 bases of the junction left unmatched. Germline loops: CDR1 WSHSY, CDR2 SAAADI. The CDR3 protein is CASSVPLAEGYEQYF. Here the CDR3 DNA reads TGCGCCAGCAGTGTCCCGCTAGCGGAGGGATACGAGCAGTACTTC.

V usage is TRBV7-2 and J usage is TRBJ2-7; maybe TRBD1 (5 bases). Germline CDR1 and CDR2: SGHTA and FQGNSA. Trimming cost V 5 bases and J 7 bases, with 18 bases left between them. This CDR3 has 14 amino acids. CDR3 sequence reads: CASSPTAQAGEQYF. The CDR3 coding sequence is TGTGCCAGCAGCCCCACGGCACAGGCAGGTGAGCAGTACTTC.

The J gene is TRBJ2-7, the V gene TRBV19; a weak D match, TRBD2 (5 bases). Trimming took off 2 bases at V and 1 base at J, with 12 bases between the two ends. CDR3 length equals 15 residues. Germline V gene data show CDR1 as LNHDA and CDR2 as SQIVND (reference sequence). The CDR3 is CASSINAGTSYEQYF. The CDR3, as DNA: TGTGCCAGTAGTATAAATGCGGGTACATCCTACGAGCAGTACTTC. Filled out from reference TRBV19 and TRBJ2-7, the complete variable domain reads DGGITQSPKYLFRKEGQNVTLSCEQNLNHDAMYWYRQDPGQGLRLIYYSQIVNDFQKGDIAEGYSVSREKKESFPLTVTSAQKNPTAFYLCASSINAGTSYEQYFGPGTRLTVT.

The chain employs TRBV5-1 and TRBJ2-7, with D perhaps matching TRBD2 (5 bases). CDR3 length: 15 amino acids. Germline CDR1 reads SGHRS; CDR2 reads YFSETQ. The germline V and J ends were trimmed by 0 bases and 3 bases, with 13 bases remaining between them. The CDR3 DNA reads as TGCGCCAGCAGCTTGGGTGGCGGGCCATACTACGAGCAGTACTTC. Its protein is CASSLGGGPYYEQYF.

The CDR3 bases are TGCGCCAGCAGACGGGGCAGCCCGGGTGAGCCCCAGCATTTT. This codes for CASRRGSPGEPQHF. The chain uses TRBV5-1 and TRBJ1-5; maybe TRBD1 (5 bases). Germline CDR1 SGHRS, CDR2 YFSETQ. V was pared by 5 bases and J by 8 bases, with 17 bases between. CDR3 length: 14 amino acids.

The rearrangement links TRBV7-2 to TRBJ2-1; 12 bases align to TRBD2. The CDR3 loop spans 15 amino acids. V shed 3 bases, J shed 14 bases, and the junction held 11 bases outside the gene matches. From germline, CDR1 is SGHTA and CDR2 FQGNSA. CDR3 amino acids: CASSFASGREQGKFF. The DNA of the CDR3 is TGTGCCAGCAGCTTTGCTAGCGGGAGGGAACAAGGAAAGTTCTTC.

This chain uses TRBV6-6 with TRBJ1-3; D remains ambiguous. The length of the CDR3 is 15 residues. V was shortened by 5 bases and J by 2 bases, with 13 bases between the two germline ends. Germline V CDR1 and CDR2: MNHNY, SVGAGI (reference sequence). Here the CDR3 reads CASSPLRPTGNTIYF. DNA for the CDR3: TGTGCCAGCAGTCCCCTTCGGCCCACTGGAAACACCATATATTTT.

The rearrangement joins TRBV4-1 to TRBJ2-7; D is possibly TRBD1 (6 bases). V gave up 5 bases and J gave up 1 base, with 18 bases separating them. This CDR3 contains 16 residues. Germline values: CDR1 MGHRA, CDR2 YSYEKL. The CDR3 loop is CASSEVAGTRSYEQYF. The CDR3 DNA reads TGCGCCAGCAGCGAAGTCGCAGGGACACGGTCCTACGAGCAGTACTTC.

V is TRBV28 and J is TRBJ2-1; TRBD1 matches at 8 bases. CDR1 is MDHEN, CDR2 SYDVKM, per germline. This CDR3 is built from 14 residues. V was pared by 8 bases and J by 10 bases, with 13 bases of the junction left unmatched. The CDR3 sequence: CASSSGTGGWEQFF. The CDR3 region has the DNA TGTGCCAGCTCAAGCGGAACAGGGGGTTGGGAGCAGTTCTTC.

CDR3 nucleotide sequence: TGTGCCTGGAGTGTACGCCGGAGGCAAGAGACCCAGTACTTC. The encoded protein is CAWSVRRRQETQYF. The chain is built from TRBV30 and TRBJ2-5, with D maybe TRBD2 (5 bases). Germline-derived CDR1 and CDR2 are GTSNPN and SVGIG (reference sequence). The CDR3 is made up of 14 amino acids. V was cut by 0 bases and J by 2 bases, with 10 bases left in between.

V and J are TRBV5-4 and TRBJ2-1; no clear D gene. Germline V gives CDR1 SGHNT, CDR2 YYREEE (reference sequence). V was shortened by 5 bases and J by 9 bases, with 9 bases between the two germline ends. This CDR3 has 11 residues. The CDR3 coding sequence is TGTGCCAGCAGGACGGAGTCTGAGCAGTTCTTC. The encoded protein is CASRTESEQFF.

The V and J genes are TRBV10-1 and TRBJ2-7, with D unresolved. V was cut by 0 bases and J by 7 bases, with 13 bases left in between. CDR1 and CDR2 (germline): WNHNN, SYGVQD (reference sequence). The CDR3 totals 14 residues. CDR3 nucleotide sequence: TGCGCCAGCAGTGAGTCCCAAGGGTTGGGTGAGCAGTACTTC. Protein sequence: CASSESQGLGEQYF.

The chain is built from TRBV9 and TRBJ2-7, with TRBD2 as a possible D gene (5 bases). V was shortened by 4 bases and J by 6 bases, with 20 bases between the two germline ends. This CDR3 region has 15 residues. Germline V CDR1 and CDR2: SGDLS, YYNGEE. The CDR3 is CASSPDGRAVFEQYF. In DNA form, the CDR3 reads TGTGCCAGCAGCCCGGACGGGCGGGCGGTATTCGAGCAGTACTTC.

This chain links TRBV21-1 with TRBJ2-5; no check of the table's D call, TRBD2, against the DNA was made. TRBV21-1 is recorded as a pseudogene. The CDR3 is 15 amino acids. The CDR3 nucleotides read TGTGCCAGCAGTAGGCTAGCGGAGGGCCCAGAGACCCAGTACTTC. The encoded protein is CASSRLAEGPETQYF.

The CDR3 coding sequence is TGTGCCAGCAGCGTAGAAGGCAGGGCGTCGCACGAGCAGTACTTC. It specifies CASSVEGRASHEQYF. The chain combines TRBV9 with TRBJ2-7; D is possibly TRBD1 (5 bases). The germline gives CDR1 SGDLS, CDR2 YYNGEE. CDR3 size: 15 residues. Trimming removed 0 bases at V and 5 bases at J, with 15 bases between.

This rearrangement joins TRBV6-5 to TRBJ2-7; 7 nucleotides agree with TRBD2. The CDR3 runs 13 residues. Trimming took 10 bases from V and 2 from J; bases not matched to a gene: 8. Germline V gives CDR1 MNHEY, CDR2 SVGAGI. Here the CDR3 DNA reads TGTGCCATCAGGACTAGACCTCCCTACGAGCAGTACTTC. Amino acid sequence: CAIRTRPPYEQYF.

The J gene is TRBJ2-7, the V gene TRBV28, with D tentatively TRBD1 (5 bases). Germline values: CDR1 MDHEN, CDR2 SYDVKM. CDR3 size: 15 residues. V was cut by 7 bases and J by 1 base, with 17 bases left in between. The CDR3 DNA is TGTGCCAGCACCCAGGGTTATAGAAGTTCCTACGAGCAGTACTTC. This sequence encodes CASTQGYRSSYEQYF. Complete variable domain (other parts from reference TRBV28 and TRBJ2-7): DVKVTQSSRYLVKRTGEKVFLECVQDMDHENMFWYRQDPGLGLRLIYFSYDVKMKEKGDIPEGYSVSREKKERFSLILESASTNQTSMYLCASTQGYRSSYEQYFGPGTRLTVT.